This T cell receptor beta chain was sequenced for a study of blood T cell repertoires in COVID-19. About the research overall: The samples span acute and convalescent COVID-19 from the United States, Italy and Spain. Sources were T cells, B-cell-depleted T cells, or PBMCs; the material itself was cDNA or gDNA.

With V trimmed by 7 bases and J by 0 bases, 8 bases remained unmatched. This CDR3 spans 17 amino acids. Germline V CDR1 and CDR2: LNHDA, SQIVND (reference sequence). As processed by the authors: Reference gene primer amplification in the assay estimated nucleated cell counts. Only in-frame clones appear in the TCRdb table, and some are missing; sequencing was by immunoSEQ multiplex PCR. That table gives V, J and clone size, and the DNA gave D and trimming. Of approximately 97,000 clones in the sample, 70% to 85% were seen once. This receptor was identified in a man between 60 and 75 years old with active or convalescent COVID-19. The chain is built from TRBV19 and TRBJ2-6; TRBD2 matches at 8 bases. The material sequenced was peripheral blood. This CDR3 reads CASKWREDLSGANVLTF. In DNA form, the CDR3 reads TGTGCCAGTAAGTGGCGGGAGGATCTCTCTGGGGCCAACGTCCTGACTTTC.